The 10 T cell receptor beta chains below come from one sample, sequenced in a study of T cells after yellow fever vaccination. From the 5' RACE reads, TCRdb called clonotypes with MiXCR, one entry per CDR3 protein. This sample yields 200,000 to 300,000 distinct CDR3 sequences, of which 3.6% are seen a single time; around 19% belongs to the top ten. Here the sequenced sample was PBMCs, taken 15 days after the yellow fever booster vaccination. These receptors were collected from a man in his late teens or twenties who received the YFV17D yellow fever vaccine.

This clonotype has a count of ten or more. The chain joins TRBV7-2 to TRBJ2-3, with 9 bases identical to TRBD2. The V and J ends lost 2 bases and 6 bases, in that order; junction bases with no gene match: 9. CDR1 is SGHTA and CDR2 is FQGNSA in the germline V gene. The CDR3 has 16 amino acids. CDR3 sequence (DNA): TGTGCCAGCAGCTTAAGCACAGCGGGGGGCCTCGATACGCAGTATTTT. It encodes CASSLSTAGGLDTQYF.

This clonotype was seen ten or more times. The chain recombines TRBV24-1 with TRBJ2-3; D not resolved. The CDR3 contains 16 residues. Germline V gives CDR1 KGHDR, CDR2 SFDVKD. V was shortened by 0 bases and J by 2 bases, with 11 bases between the two germline ends. The CDR3 nucleotides read TGTGCCACCAGTGATTTGGCAGGAGAGAACACAGATACGCAGTATTTT. This translates into CATSDLAGENTDTQYF.

This clonotype showed up many times. The rearrangement links TRBV2 to TRBJ2-3; D unclear. CDR1 and CDR2 from the germline V gene are SNHLY and FYNNEI. V was clipped by 9 bases and J by 2 bases, with 3 bases between them. The CDR3 extends over 10 amino acids. Here the CDR3 DNA reads TGTGCCAGTCACACAGATACGCAGTATTTT. Translating it yields CASHTDTQYF.

This clonotype was counted ten times or more. The chain uses TRBV6-6 and TRBJ1-2, with no clear D. The V gene's germline CDR1 is MNHNY and CDR2 SVGAGI (reference sequence). The CDR3 sequence is 12 residues long. Deletions cut 5 bases from V and 8 bases from J, with 12 bases between. The chain's CDR3 is CASSPPTQGYTF. As DNA, the CDR3 is TGTGCCAGCAGTCCCCCCACGCAGGGCTACACCTTC.

The chain is built from TRBV20-1 and TRBJ2-5, with 8 bases aligning to TRBD1. Trimming took 3 bases from V and 2 from J; bases not matched to a gene: 2. Germline V gene sequence: CDR1 DFQATT, CDR2 SNEGSKA (reference sequence). This CDR3 region has 13 residues. The CDR3 loop is CSASRGPQETQYF. The CDR3 region has the DNA TGCAGTGCTAGCAGGGGGCCGCAAGAGACCCAGTACTTC.

This clonotype was counted at least ten times. The chain carries TRBV27 and TRBJ2-2; 7 bases line up with TRBD1. Germline V gene data show CDR1 as MNHEY and CDR2 as SMNVEV (reference sequence). The CDR3 runs to 13 residues. The V and J ends lost 7 bases and 2 bases, in that order; junction bases with no gene match: 1. In DNA form, the CDR3 reads TGTGCCAGCAAGGGGGCTAACACCGGGGAGCTGTTTTTT. Amino acid sequence: CASKGANTGELFF.

This clonotype was found many times. The V gene is TRBV20-1, the J gene TRBJ2-5; D is ambiguous. Germline CDR1 reads DFQATT; CDR2 reads SNEGSKA (reference sequence). This CDR3 region has 10 residues. Trimming pared 2 bases from V and 5 bases from J, leaving 3 bases between. The CDR3 DNA follows: TGCAGTGCTAGACGCGAGACCCAGTACTTC. Translation: CSARRETQYF.

This clonotype came up many times. The J gene is TRBJ2-3, the V gene TRBV5-1; 7 bases are shared with TRBD1. The CDR3 covers 15 residues. Germline V lookup: CDR1 SGHRS, CDR2 YFSETQ. V was pared by 4 bases and J by 5 bases, with 10 bases of the junction left unmatched. CDR3 sequence reads: CASSELQGTIDTQYF. The CDR3 DNA follows: TGCGCCAGCAGCGAGCTACAGGGGACGATAGATACGCAGTATTTT.

This clonotype was recorded many times. The chain couples TRBV12-3 or TRBV12-4 to TRBJ2-7; the D is unclear. Trimming left V 5 bases short and J 0 bases short, with 2 bases between. The CDR3 sequence is 11 residues long. CDR3 DNA sequence: TGTGCCAGCAGTCACTCCTACGAGCAGTACTTC. It codes for CASSHSYEQYF.

This clonotype was seen many times. The chain combines TRBV6-2 or TRBV6-3 with TRBJ2-7, with 14 bases identical to TRBD2. Germline CDR1 is MNHEY and CDR2 is SVGEGT. There are 17 residues in the CDR3. V dropped 2 bases and J dropped 7; count of bases not matched to a gene: 10. The CDR3 here is CASSYVGLAGGPGEQYV. CDR3 nucleotides: TGTGCCAGCAGTTACGTCGGACTAGCGGGGGGTCCCGGGGAGCAGTACGTC.